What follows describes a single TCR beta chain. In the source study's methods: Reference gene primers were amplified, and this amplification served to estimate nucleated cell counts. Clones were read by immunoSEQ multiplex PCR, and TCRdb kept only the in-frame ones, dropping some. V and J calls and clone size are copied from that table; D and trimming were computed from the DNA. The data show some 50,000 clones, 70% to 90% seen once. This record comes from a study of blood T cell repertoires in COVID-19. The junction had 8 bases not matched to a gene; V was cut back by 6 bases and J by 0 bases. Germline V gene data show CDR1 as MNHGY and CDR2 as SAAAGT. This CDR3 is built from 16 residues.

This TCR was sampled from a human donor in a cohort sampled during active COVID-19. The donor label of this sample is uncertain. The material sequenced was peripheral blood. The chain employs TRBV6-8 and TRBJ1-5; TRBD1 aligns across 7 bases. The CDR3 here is CASRSGQRSSNQPQHF. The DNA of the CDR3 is TGTGCCAGCAGATCGGGACAGAGAAGTAGCAATCAGCCCCAGCATTTT.